The present T cell receptor beta chain was sequenced within a study of blood T cell repertoires in COVID-19. Looking at the study overall: Sites in the United States, Italy and Spain provided acute and convalescent COVID-19 samples.

This CDR3 comprises 15 residues. The germline V gene encodes CDR1 LGHDT and CDR2 YNNKEL (reference sequence). The V and J ends lost 4 bases and 9 bases, in that order; junction bases with no gene match: 15. Libraries were prepared by immunoSEQ multiplex PCR; TCRdb keeps only in-frame clonotypes and omits some of them. This table has 200,000 to 250,000 clones, 86% appearing once. The clonotype originates from a woman aged 45-65 years with acute or convalescent COVID-19. The chain combines TRBV3-1 (or the pseudogene TRBV3-2) with TRBJ2-7, with 7 positions matching TRBD1. What was sequenced was peripheral blood. The CDR3 DNA follows: TGTGCCAGCAGCCTCCTCCGGGACAGTTCCTTCATGCAGTACTTC. This encodes CASSLLRDSSFMQYF.